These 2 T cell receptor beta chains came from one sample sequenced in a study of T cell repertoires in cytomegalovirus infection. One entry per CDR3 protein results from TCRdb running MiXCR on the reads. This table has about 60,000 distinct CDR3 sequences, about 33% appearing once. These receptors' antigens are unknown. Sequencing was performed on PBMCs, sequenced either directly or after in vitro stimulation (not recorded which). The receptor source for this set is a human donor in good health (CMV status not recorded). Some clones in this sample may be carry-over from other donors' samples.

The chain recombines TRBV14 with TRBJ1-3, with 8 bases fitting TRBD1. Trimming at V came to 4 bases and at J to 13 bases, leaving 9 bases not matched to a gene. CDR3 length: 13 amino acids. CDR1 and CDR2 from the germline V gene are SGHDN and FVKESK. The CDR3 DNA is TGTGCCAGCAGCCCCCGGACAGGGCTTAGGATATATTTT. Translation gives CASSPRTGLRIYF. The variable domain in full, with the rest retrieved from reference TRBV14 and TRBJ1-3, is EAGVTQFPSHSVIEKGQTVTLRCDPISGHDNLYWYRRVMGKEIKFLLHFVKESKQDESGMPNNRFLAERTGGTYSTLKVQPAELEDSGVYFCASSPRTGLRIYFGEGSWLTVV.

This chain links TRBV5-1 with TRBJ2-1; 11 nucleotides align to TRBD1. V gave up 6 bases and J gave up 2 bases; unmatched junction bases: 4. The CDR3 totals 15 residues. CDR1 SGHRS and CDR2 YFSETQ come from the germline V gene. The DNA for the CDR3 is TGCGCCAGCATCAAGGGACAGGGGGCCTACAATGAGCAGTTCTTC. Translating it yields CASIKGQGAYNEQFF.